This passage covers 32 T cell receptor beta chains from one sample sequenced in a study of blood T cell repertoires in COVID-19. This table comes from immunoSEQ multiplex PCR, and its TCRdb copy is limited to in-frame clones, with some not included. The sample holds 320,000 or so clones, approximately 91% seen once. The sample comprised PBMCs or T cells enriched from blood (not recorded which). All receptors derive from a man aged 55 to 69 who had recovered from COVID-19.

The table lists this clone with a count of one. This sequence joins TRBV4-2 and TRBJ2-3, with a possible D match to TRBD2 (5 bases). The CDR3 spans 15 residues. The V end was cut by 0 bases, the J end by 0 bases, with 7 bases between. CDR1 and CDR2 (germline): LGHNA, YNFKEQ. In nucleotides, the CDR3 is TGTGCCAGCAGCCAAGAAGAGGGTAGCACAGATACGCAGTATTTT. Amino acid sequence: CASSQEEGSTDTQYF.

CDR3 nucleotides: TGTGCCAGCAGATCCGGGTCCCTTATTGGAAAACTGTTTTTT. It yields the protein CASRSGSLIGKLFF. The V and J genes are TRBV28 and TRBJ1-4; D uncertain. The V end lost 6 bases, the J end lost 10 bases, and 18 bases lay between the germline ends. The CDR3 runs to 14 residues. Germline V CDR1 and CDR2: MDHEN, SYDVKM. Together with reference TRBV28 and TRBJ1-4, the CDR3 gives the full variable domain: DVKVTQSSRYLVKRTGEKVFLECVQDMDHENMFWYRQDPGLGLRLIYFSYDVKMKEKGDIPEGYSVSREKKERFSLILESASTNQTSMYLCASRSGSLIGKLFFGSGTQLSVL.

This clone was recorded a few times. The J gene is TRBJ1-4, the V gene TRBV6-5, with 8 bases that match TRBD1. The CDR3 has 15 amino acids. Trimming removed 2 bases from V and 8 bases from J; junction bases left unmatched: 7. Germline V lookup: CDR1 MNHEY, CDR2 SVGAGI. The CDR3 reads CASSYGDRFGEKLFF. Here the CDR3 DNA reads TGTGCCAGCAGTTACGGGGACAGGTTCGGGGAAAAACTGTTTTTT.

This chain connects TRBV5-1 to TRBJ1-1; weak D call: TRBD1 (5 bases). Germline V gene data show CDR1 as SGHRS and CDR2 as YFSETQ. V dropped 1 base and J dropped 4 bases, with 11 bases sitting between them. The CDR3 has 14 amino acids. CDR3 nucleotides: TGCGCCAGCAGCTTGCGCCAGGGAGGCACTGAAGCTTTCTTT. Protein sequence: CASSLRQGGTEAFF.

This chain joins TRBV6-5 and TRBJ2-7; 7 nucleotides align to TRBD1. The CDR3 extends over 15 amino acids. The germline CDR1 and CDR2 sequences are MNHEY and SVGAGI. J gave up 7 bases and V 6 bases, and 15 bases lay outside the gene matches. CDR3 in amino acids: CASRNSGQKFREQYF. The CDR3 DNA follows: TGTGCCAGCAGAAACTCGGGACAGAAGTTTCGGGAGCAGTACTTC.

The CDR3 loop reads CSVEPWARPNEQFF. The CDR3 region has the DNA TGCAGCGTTGAACCCTGGGCCCGGCCTAATGAGCAGTTCTTC. This chain uses TRBV29-1 with TRBJ2-1; D call uncertain. Between the trimmed V and J ends, which lost 2 bases and 7 bases, there was a span of 15 bases. This CDR3 has 14 amino acids. Germline CDR1 and CDR2: SQVTM and ANQGSEA.

This sequence joins TRBV5-3 and TRBJ1-2; D is possibly TRBD1 (6 bases). TRBV5-3 is designated an ORF whose function remains uncertain. This CDR3 has 13 amino acids. Trimming cost V 4 bases and J 8 bases, with 15 bases left between them. The CDR3 is CARSLTGAGGYTF. CDR3 coding DNA: TGTGCCAGAAGCCTGACAGGCGCCGGGGGCTACACCTTC.

The chain employs TRBV18 and TRBJ1-5; D is unclear. CDR3 length equals 13 residues. Between the trimmed V and J ends, which lost 6 bases and 8 bases, there was a span of 14 bases. Germline V gene lookup returns CDR1 KGHSH and CDR2 LQKENI. DNA for the CDR3: TGTGCCAGCTCCCAGTCGGGTGCCGAGCCCCAGCATTTT. Protein product: CASSQSGAEPQHF.

This chain links TRBV7-3 with TRBJ2-1, with 9 bases matching TRBD2. Germline-derived CDR1 and CDR2 are SGHTA and FQGTGA. This CDR3 has 15 residues. V shed 7 bases, J shed 4 bases, and the junction held 8 bases outside the gene matches. The CDR3 nucleotides read TGTGCCAGCACCTTTCGGGCGGGAGGGTACAATGAGCAGTTCTTC. Its translation is CASTFRAGGYNEQFF.

V and J are TRBV28 and TRBJ2-1, with 8 positions matching TRBD1. V lost 6 bases, J lost 7 bases, and 5 bases stayed unmatched. The germline gives CDR1 MDHEN, CDR2 SYDVKM. The CDR3 has 13 amino acids. For the CDR3, the DNA is TGTGCCAGCAGGGGGGGACAGGTAAATGAGCAGTTCTTC. Its protein is CASRGGQVNEQFF.

This CDR3 reads CASSGGQAPLDANYGYTF. The CDR3 DNA is TGTGCCAGCAGCGGAGGACAGGCCCCCTTGGATGCTAACTATGGCTACACCTTC. The chain joins TRBV4-2 to TRBJ1-2, with 7 positions matching TRBD1. V lost 5 bases, J lost 0 bases, and 15 bases stayed unmatched. The germline V gene encodes CDR1 LGHNA and CDR2 YNFKEQ. This CDR3 is 18 amino acids long.

The chain combines TRBV3-1 (or the pseudogene TRBV3-2) with TRBJ2-5; 13 nucleotides match TRBD2. The CDR3 extends over 18 amino acids. Germline loops: CDR1 LGHDT, CDR2 YNNKEL (reference sequence). The junction had 10 bases not matched to a gene; V was cut back by 1 base and J by 5 bases. The CDR3 protein is CASSQALGLAGASETQYF. The CDR3 bases are TGTGCCAGCAGCCAAGCCTTAGGACTAGCGGGAGCCAGTGAGACCCAGTACTTC.

The J gene is TRBJ2-1, the V gene TRBV10-3, with 13 nucleotides matching TRBD2. After removal of 4 bases from V and 7 bases from J, the junction contained 4 bases not matched to a gene. The CDR3 spans 15 residues. Germline V gene lookup returns CDR1 ENHRY and CDR2 SYGVKD. Here the CDR3 reads CAISGTSGRGNEQFF. The DNA for the CDR3 is TGTGCCATCAGTGGGACTAGCGGGAGAGGTAATGAGCAGTTCTTC.

This clone has a single count. CDR3 bases: TGTGCCAGCAGCCCTCTTGGGAGCCCCTCCTACGAGCAGTACTTC. As protein: CASSPLGSPSYEQYF. The chain joins TRBV11-1 to TRBJ2-7; possibly TRBD2 for D (5 bases). The CDR3 runs 15 residues. CDR1 and CDR2 (germline): SGHAT, FQDESV (reference sequence). Between the trimmed V and J ends, which lost 5 bases and 0 bases, there was a span of 14 bases.

J is TRBJ2-1 and V is TRBV27; TRBD1 aligns across 10 bases. V shed 6 bases, J shed 9 bases, and the junction held 11 bases outside the gene matches. Germline CDR1 MNHEY, CDR2 SMNVEV (reference sequence). There are 15 residues in the CDR3. CDR3 sequence (DNA): TGTGCCAGCAGGTCGGGCGGGACAGGGGTCGGTGAGCAGTTCTTC. This encodes CASRSGGTGVGEQFF.

The rearrangement links TRBV7-2 to TRBJ1-4; D may be TRBD1 (6 bases). CDR1 is SGHTA and CDR2 is FQGNSA in the germline V gene. CDR3 length: 15 amino acids. V was clipped by 1 base and J by 3 bases, with 9 bases between them. The CDR3 sequence is CASSLEGQSNEKLFF. The DNA for the CDR3 is TGTGCCAGCAGCTTAGAAGGACAGTCTAATGAAAAACTGTTTTTT. Full variable domain (missing parts from reference TRBV7-2 and TRBJ1-4): GAGVSQSPSNKVTEKGKDVELRCDPISGHTALYWYRQSLGQGLEFLIYFQGNSAPDKSGLPSDRFSAERTGGSVSTLTIQRTQQEDSAVYLCASSLEGQSNEKLFFGSGTQLSVL.

In the case of this clone: At one end, the junction sequence differs from germline, possibly due to a read error. The chain joins TRBV20-1 to TRBJ2-5; 7 nucleotides match TRBD2. Germline-derived CDR1 and CDR2 are DFQATT and SNEGSKA (reference sequence). The CDR3 spans 11 residues. The CDR3 DNA sequence: TGCAGTGCTAGGGGAGGGGCAGGAATGGACTTC. Translating gives CSARGGAGMDF.

The V gene is TRBV7-3, the J gene TRBJ2-1, with D tentatively TRBD2 (6 bases). The CDR3 consists of 13 residues. Germline V gene lookup returns CDR1 SGHTA and CDR2 FQGTGA. Trimming removed 2 bases at V and 8 bases at J, with 10 bases between. The CDR3 here is CASSLQGGDEQFF. The CDR3, as DNA: TGTGCCAGCAGCTTACAGGGAGGCGATGAGCAGTTCTTC. Full variable domain (rest looked up from reference TRBV7-3 and TRBJ2-1): GAGVSQTPSNKVTEKGKYVELRCDPISGHTALYWYRQSLGQGPEFLIYFQGTGAADDSGLPNDRFFAVRPEGSVSTLKIQRTERGDSAVYLCASSLQGGDEQFFGPGTRLTVL.

CDR3 sequence reads: CASSERGQGIADTQYF. The CDR3 coding sequence is TGTGCCAGCAGTGAAAGGGGTCAGGGGATCGCAGATACGCAGTATTTT. The V gene is TRBV6-1, the J gene TRBJ2-3, with D perhaps TRBD1 (6 bases). The CDR3 loop spans 16 amino acids. The V gene lost 2 bases and the J gene lost 4 bases, with 16 bases spanning the gap. CDR1 and CDR2 from the germline V gene are MNHNS and SASEGT.

The chain has TRBV6-5 and TRBJ2-7, with TRBD2 matching 8 bases. Looked up from germline, CDR1 is MNHEY and CDR2 is SVGAGI. CDR3 length: 16 amino acids. J lost 3 bases, V lost 0 bases, and 7 bases had no gene match. The CDR3, as DNA: TGTGCCAGCAGTTACTCGTTCGGTCTAGCGGGCTACGAGCAGTACTTC. It is translated as CASSYSFGLAGYEQYF.

The CDR3 protein is CASSPLGREAQETQYF. The DNA of the CDR3 is TGTGCCAGCAGCCCTTTAGGCAGGGAGGCGCAAGAGACCCAGTACTTC. J is TRBJ2-5 and V is TRBV7-9, with D tentatively TRBD2 (6 bases). The CDR3 covers 16 residues. The V and J ends lost 5 bases and 2 bases respectively, with 18 bases between them. Germline V gives CDR1 SEHNR, CDR2 FQNEAQ (reference sequence).

A single count supports this clone. J is TRBJ2-5 and V is TRBV27; D remains ambiguous. Germline-derived CDR1 and CDR2 are MNHEY and SMNVEV (reference sequence). The CDR3 sequence is 13 residues long. Trimming left V 3 bases short and J 4 bases short, with 9 bases between. In DNA form, the CDR3 reads TGTGCCAGCAGTTTTTTCCCTATAGAGACCCAGTACTTC. Translation gives CASSFFPIETQYF.

The J gene is TRBJ2-1, the V gene TRBV7-2; 9 bases match TRBD1. V was clipped by 5 bases and J by 9 bases; unmatched bases: 14. The CDR3 length is 16 residues. Germline CDR1 is SGHTA and CDR2 is FQGNSA. Here the CDR3 reads CASSPITGGGSGEQFF. As DNA, the CDR3 is TGTGCCAGCAGCCCGATCACAGGGGGCGGTTCGGGTGAGCAGTTCTTC.

The CDR3 DNA reads TGTGCCACCAGTGAGTCCCACAGGGGCGTTCAGCCCCAGCATTTT. This encodes CATSESHRGVQPQHF. The genes are TRBV24-1 and TRBJ1-5; TRBD1 matches 7 bases. CDR3 length equals 15 residues. CDR1 is KGHDR and CDR2 is SFDVKD in the germline V gene. V shed 4 bases and J 6 bases; nucleotides not matched to a gene: 8.

The chain employs TRBV20-1 and TRBJ2-1; tentatively, D is TRBD2 (5 bases). The ends were cut back, 5 bases at V and 12 bases at J, with 14 bases in the middle. The germline V gene has CDR1 DFQATT and CDR2 SNEGSKA (reference sequence). The CDR3 covers 11 residues. CDR3 sequence: CSAGLPTPQFF. CDR3 nucleotides: TGCAGTGCTGGACTTCCTACACCGCAGTTCTTC.

The DNA of the CDR3 is TGTGCCACCAGTGACCGAATGACAGGGGGCGCGGCAGATACGCAGTATTTT. Translated: CATSDRMTGGAADTQYF. The rearrangement joins TRBV24-1 to TRBJ2-3; 10 nucleotides align to TRBD1. Trimming took 4 bases from V and 4 from J; bases not matched to a gene: 10. The CDR3 length is 17 residues. CDR1 and CDR2 (germline): KGHDR, SFDVKD.

The chain has TRBV9 and TRBJ1-6, with 9 nucleotides matching TRBD1. The CDR3 covers 15 residues. Germline assignment: CDR1 SGDLS and CDR2 YYNGEE. V shed 3 bases and J 9 bases; nucleotides not matched to a gene: 7. The CDR3 coding sequence is TGTGCCAGCAGCGCGTCGACAGGGGGGGGTTCACCCCTCCACTTT. It encodes CASSASTGGGSPLHF.

The chain links TRBV4-2 to TRBJ1-1; 9 nucleotides agree with TRBD1. CDR1 is LGHNA and CDR2 is YNFKEQ in the germline V gene. With 1 base clipped from V and 1 base from J, the junction kept 7 bases outside the gene matches. This CDR3 is built from 17 residues. Here the CDR3 reads CASSQGTGAASNTEAFF. In DNA form, the CDR3 reads TGTGCCAGCAGCCAAGGGACAGGGGCCGCTTCGAACACTGAAGCTTTCTTT.

This chain joins TRBV27 and TRBJ2-5; D perhaps matches TRBD1 (5 bases). V lost 2 bases to trimming and J lost 5 bases, with 12 bases between them. CDR3 length: 14 residues. Germline-derived CDR1 and CDR2 are MNHEY and SMNVEV (reference sequence). The CDR3: CASSLKGAWETQYF. Written as DNA, the CDR3 is TGTGCCAGCAGTTTAAAAGGGGCTTGGGAGACCCAGTACTTC.

The chain employs TRBV5-1 and TRBJ1-1; 12 bases align to TRBD1. The CDR3 contains 17 residues. In germline, CDR1 is SGHRS, CDR2 YFSETQ. Unmatched junction bases numbered 8, after V lost 4 bases and J lost 1 base. The CDR3 DNA reads TGCGCCAGCAGCGTCTCCCGGGACAGGGGGCCGAACACTGAAGCTTTCTTT. This codes for CASSVSRDRGPNTEAFF. Filled out from reference TRBV5-1 and TRBJ1-1, the complete variable domain reads KAGVTQTPRYLIKTRGQQVTLSCSPISGHRSVSWYQQTPGQGLQFLFEYFSETQRNKGNFPGRFSGRQFSNSRSEMNVSTLELGDSALYLCASSVSRDRGPNTEAFFGQGTRLTVV.

A note on this clone: The junction differs from germline at one of its ends, possibly a read error. CDR3 protein: CSTDRGRHHRGAVF. CDR3 bases: TGCAGCACGGACAGGGGGAGACACCACCGGGGAGCTGTTTTT. The rearrangement uses TRBV29-1 and TRBJ2-2, with 10 bases fitting TRBD1. The CDR3 extends over 14 amino acids. Germline CDR1 reads SQVTM; CDR2 reads ANQGSEA.

V is TRBV20-1 and J is TRBJ2-7; the D gene is possibly TRBD1 (6 bases). The germline CDR1 and CDR2 sequences are DFQATT and SNEGSKA (reference sequence). This CDR3 spans 12 amino acids. V lost 3 bases and J 2 bases, leaving 8 bases between the germline ends. CDR3 residues: CSASYRAYEQYF. For the CDR3, the DNA is TGCAGTGCTAGTTACAGGGCCTACGAGCAGTACTTC.